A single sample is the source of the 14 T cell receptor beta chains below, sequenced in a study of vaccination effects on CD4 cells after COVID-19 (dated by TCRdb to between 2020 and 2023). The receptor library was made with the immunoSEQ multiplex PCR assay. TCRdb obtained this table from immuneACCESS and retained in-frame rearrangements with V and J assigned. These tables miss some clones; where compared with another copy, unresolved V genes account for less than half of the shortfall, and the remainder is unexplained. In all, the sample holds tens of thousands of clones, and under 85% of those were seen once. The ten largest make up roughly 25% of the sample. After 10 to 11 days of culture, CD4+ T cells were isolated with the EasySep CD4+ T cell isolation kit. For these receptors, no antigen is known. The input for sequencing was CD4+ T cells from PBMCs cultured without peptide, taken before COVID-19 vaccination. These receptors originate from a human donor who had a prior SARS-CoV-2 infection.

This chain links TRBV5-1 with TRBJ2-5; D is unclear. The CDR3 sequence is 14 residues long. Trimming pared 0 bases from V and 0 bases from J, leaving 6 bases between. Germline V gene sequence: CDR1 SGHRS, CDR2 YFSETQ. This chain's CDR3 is CASSLESNQETQYF. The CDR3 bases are TGCGCCAGCAGCTTGGAGTCCAACCAAGAGACCCAGTACTTC.

The CDR3 loop is CAISDAQETQYF. CDR3 in DNA: TGTGCCATCAGTGACGCACAAGAGACCCAGTACTTC. The J gene is TRBJ2-5, the V gene TRBV10-3; D gene uncertain. Germline lookup yields CDR1 ENHRY and CDR2 SYGVKD. The CDR3 is made up of 12 amino acids. With 3 bases removed from V and 2 bases from J, the gap between germline ends came to 4 bases.

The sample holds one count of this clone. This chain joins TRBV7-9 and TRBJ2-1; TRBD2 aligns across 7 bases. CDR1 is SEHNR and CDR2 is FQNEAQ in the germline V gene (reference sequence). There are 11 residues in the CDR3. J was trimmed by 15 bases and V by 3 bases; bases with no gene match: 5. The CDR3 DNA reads TGTGCCAGCAGCTTGACTAGCTTTCCGTTCTTC. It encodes CASSLTSFPFF.

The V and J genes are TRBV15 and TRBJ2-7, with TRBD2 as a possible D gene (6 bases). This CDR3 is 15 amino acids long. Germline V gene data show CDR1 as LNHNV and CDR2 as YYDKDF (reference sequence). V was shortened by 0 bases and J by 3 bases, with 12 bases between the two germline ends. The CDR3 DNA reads TGTGCCACCAGCAGAGATGCGGGGACCAACTACGAGCAGTACTTC. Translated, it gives CATSRDAGTNYEQYF.

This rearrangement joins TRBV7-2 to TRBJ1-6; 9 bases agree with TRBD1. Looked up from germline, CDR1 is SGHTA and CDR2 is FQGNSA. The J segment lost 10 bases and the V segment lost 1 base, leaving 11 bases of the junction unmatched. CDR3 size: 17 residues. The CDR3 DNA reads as TGTGCCAGCAGCTTAGGGGCCGGAGGGACAGGGTGGTCACCCCTCCACTTT. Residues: CASSLGAGGTGWSPLHF.

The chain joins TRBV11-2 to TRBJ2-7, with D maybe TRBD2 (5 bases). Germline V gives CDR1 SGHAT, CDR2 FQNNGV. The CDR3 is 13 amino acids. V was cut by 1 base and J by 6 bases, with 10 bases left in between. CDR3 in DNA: TGTGCCAGCAGCTTAGTCGGCGGGTTCGAGCAGTACTTC. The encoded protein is CASSLVGGFEQYF.

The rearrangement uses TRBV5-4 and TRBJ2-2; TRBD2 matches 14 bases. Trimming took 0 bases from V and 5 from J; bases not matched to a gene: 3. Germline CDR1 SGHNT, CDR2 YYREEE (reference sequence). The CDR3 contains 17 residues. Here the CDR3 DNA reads TGTGCCAGCAGCTTGGGGGGACTAGCGGGAGATACCGGGGAGCTGTTTTTT. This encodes CASSLGGLAGDTGELFF.

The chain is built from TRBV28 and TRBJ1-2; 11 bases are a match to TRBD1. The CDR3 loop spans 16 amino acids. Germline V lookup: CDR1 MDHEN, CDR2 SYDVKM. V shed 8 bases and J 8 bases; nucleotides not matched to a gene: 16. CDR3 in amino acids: CASSDPSGTGGYGYTF. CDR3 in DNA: TGTGCCAGCTCCGATCCATCCGGGACAGGGGGGTACGGCTACACCTTC.

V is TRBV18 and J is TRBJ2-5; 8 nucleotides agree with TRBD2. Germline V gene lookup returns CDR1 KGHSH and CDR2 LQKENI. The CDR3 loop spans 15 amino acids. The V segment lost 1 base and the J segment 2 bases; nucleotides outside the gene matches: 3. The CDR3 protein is CASSPQTGGQETQYF. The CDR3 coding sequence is TGTGCCAGCTCACCACAAACGGGGGGGCAAGAGACCCAGTACTTC.

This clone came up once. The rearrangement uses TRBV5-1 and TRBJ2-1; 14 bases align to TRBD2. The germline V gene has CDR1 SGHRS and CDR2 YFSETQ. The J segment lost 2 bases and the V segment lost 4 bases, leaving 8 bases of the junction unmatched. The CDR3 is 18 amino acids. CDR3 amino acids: CASSLSTSGGGAYNEQFF. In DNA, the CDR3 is TGCGCCAGCAGCCTCTCGACTAGCGGGGGGGGAGCCTACAATGAGCAGTTCTTC. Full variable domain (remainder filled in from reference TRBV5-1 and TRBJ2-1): KAGVTQTPRYLIKTRGQQVTLSCSPISGHRSVSWYQQTPGQGLQFLFEYFSETQRNKGNFPGRFSGRQFSNSRSEMNVSTLELGDSALYLCASSLSTSGGGAYNEQFFGPGTRLTVL.

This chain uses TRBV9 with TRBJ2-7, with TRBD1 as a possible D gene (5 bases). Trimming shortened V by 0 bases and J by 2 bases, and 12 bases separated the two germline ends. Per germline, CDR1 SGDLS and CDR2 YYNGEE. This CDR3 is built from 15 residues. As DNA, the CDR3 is TGTGCCAGCAGCGTAGCCCCGACAGAAACCTACGAGCAGTACTTC. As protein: CASSVAPTETYEQYF.

The CDR3 spells CASSLALAGGPWYNEQFF. The CDR3 DNA sequence: TGCGCCAGCAGCTTGGCTCTAGCGGGAGGGCCTTGGTACAATGAGCAGTTCTTC. The rearrangement links TRBV5-1 to TRBJ2-1; 12 positions match TRBD2. This CDR3 is built from 18 residues. V trimming: 0 bases; J trimming: 4 bases; junction bases outside the gene matches: 8. CDR1 is SGHRS and CDR2 is YFSETQ in the germline V gene. Drawing the rest from reference TRBV5-1 and TRBJ2-1, the complete variable domain is KAGVTQTPRYLIKTRGQQVTLSCSPISGHRSVSWYQQTPGQGLQFLFEYFSETQRNKGNFPGRFSGRQFSNSRSEMNVSTLELGDSALYLCASSLALAGGPWYNEQFFGPGTRLTVL.

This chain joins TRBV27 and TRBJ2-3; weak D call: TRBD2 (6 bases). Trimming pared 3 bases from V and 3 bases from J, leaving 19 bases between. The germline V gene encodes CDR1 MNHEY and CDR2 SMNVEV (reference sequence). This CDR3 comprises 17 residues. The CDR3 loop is CASSFLALAASTDTQYF. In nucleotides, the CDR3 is TGTGCCAGCAGTTTTTTGGCCTTAGCGGCTTCAACAGATACGCAGTATTTT.

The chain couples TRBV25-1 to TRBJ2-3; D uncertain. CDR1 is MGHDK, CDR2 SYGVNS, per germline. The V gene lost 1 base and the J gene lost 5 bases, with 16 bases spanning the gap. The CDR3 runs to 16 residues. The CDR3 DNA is TGTGCCAGCAGTGAATCCCGAGCCCGATCAAAAGATACGCAGTATTTT. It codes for CASSESRARSKDTQYF.